The clone carrying this T cell receptor (beta chain) was recorded only once. Antigen: not known. This sample was included in a study of graft-versus-host responses after intestinal transplantation. Study conclusions and caveats: There was an association between peak levels of circulating GvH clones and early post-transplant HvG declines.

The assay was immunoSEQ multiplex PCR, and TCRdb's table has in-frame clones only and misses some. The sample holds 90,000 to 150,000 clones; roughly 93% are singletons and the top ten take approximately 0.11%. This CDR3 spans 16 amino acids. The V end was cut by 3 bases, the J end by 2 bases, with 20 bases between. Germline loops: CDR1 GTSNPN, CDR2 SVGIG (reference sequence). The sequencing here drew on unstimulated CD4+ T cells sorted from spleen or lymph node cells, taken before intestinal transplant. This sequence joins TRBV30 and TRBJ2-7; D is possibly TRBD1 or TRBD2 (5 bases each). This clonotype was sampled from a human donor who received an intestinal transplant. This chain's CDR3 is CAWSRTPGTPTYEQYF. CDR3 DNA sequence: TGTGCCTGGAGCCGAACCCCCGGGACCCCGACCTACGAGCAGTACTTC.